The T cell receptor beta chain under discussion was sequenced for a study of cytomegalovirus exposure and HLA in healthy donors. The wider study: It was reported in a later analysis that the same platform had been used for the 120 validation repertoires as for the 550 to 700 first-cohort repertoires.

Assay: immunoSEQ multiplex PCR; the TCRdb copy retains only in-frame clones and omits some. The sample contains 180,000 or so clones, more than 75% of which appear only once. Study results and caveats: First-cohort TCR clusters were later found to tend to co-occur in the 120 or so validation repertoires. Cytomegalovirus-associated status was assigned to roughly 160 TCR beta chains.

Remarks on this clone: Its antigen is unknown.

V lost 3 bases to trimming and J lost 4 bases; unmatched junction nucleotides: 4. CDR1 and CDR2 from the germline V gene are SGHAT and FQNNGV. The CDR3 extends over 15 amino acids. The source material was PBMCs. The chain carries TRBV11-2 and TRBJ2-1; TRBD2 aligns across 9 bases. This receptor was taken from a man aged 18-30 years in good health and CMV-seropositive. The CDR3: CASSFSGGRYNEQFF. DNA of the CDR3: TGTGCCAGCAGCTTTAGCGGGGGCCGGTACAATGAGCAGTTCTTC.